This T cell receptor beta chain is from a study of cytomegalovirus exposure and HLA in healthy donors. CDR1 and CDR2 from the germline V gene are SGHRS and YFSETQ. V gave up 4 bases and J gave up 7 bases, with 11 bases separating them. The CDR3 totals 12 residues. The study, taken as a whole, reports: Accurate prediction of most subjects' HLA-A and HLA-B alleles from TCR beta sequences was reported. As a later analysis revealed, the rate of TCR association differed by HLA locus, with DRB1 most and HLA-C fewest. There were around 160 TCR beta chains listed as cytomegalovirus-associated.

This clone was observed once. Its antigen remains unidentified. 13 Jbeta primers and 60 Vbeta primers were used for the PCR. Clones were read by immunoSEQ multiplex PCR, and TCRdb kept only the in-frame ones, dropping some. Here the sample spans approximately 90,000 clones, 85% being singletons. V usage is TRBV5-1 and J usage is TRBJ1-2; D is undetermined. This receptor was taken from a man aged 35-49 years in good health and CMV-seropositive. Material: PBMCs. The CDR3 DNA reads as TGCGCCAGCAGCCGTGCAGGATGTGGCTACACCTTC. Its protein product is CASSRAGCGYTF.